The rows below give T cell receptor beta chains drawn from one sample of a study of blood T cell repertoires in COVID-19. Data came from immunoSEQ multiplex PCR; TCRdb stores just in-frame clones and leaves some out. The sample has about 480,000 clones; roughly 89% are singletons. Sequencing used peripheral blood. The receptors stem from a woman in her fifties or sixties with COVID-19, enrolled during active disease. Each CDR3 is given with its conserved first and last residue. The D gene is left open where the match is weak. Expanded clones get a size class; other rows say once, few or many, or leave the size out.

D: -
V: TRBV24-1
size: -
J: TRBJ2-3
DNA: TGTGCCACCGGCGGGAGCACAGATACGCAGTATTTT
CDR3: CATGGSTDTQYF

D: -
V: TRBV9
size: -
J: TRBJ2-1
DNA: TGTGCCAGCAGCGTAGCAGGGACAAACAATGAGCAGTTCTTC
CDR3: CASSVAGTNNEQFF

D: -
V: TRBV19
size: -
J: TRBJ1-2
DNA: TGTGCCAGTAGTATAGGGTCGGTATATGGCTACACCTTC
CDR3: CASSIGSVYGYTF

D: TRBD1
V: TRBV6-5
size: -
J: TRBJ1-1
DNA: TGTGCCAGCAGTTTTACAGGGGCAGCTTTCTTT
CDR3: CASSFTGAAFF

D: -
V: TRBV19
size: -
J: TRBJ1-1
DNA: TGTGCCAGTAGTATAGCGGCAGGGGATGGGGCCACTGAAGCTTTCTTT
CDR3: CASSIAAGDGATEAFF

D: -
V: TRBV6-6
size: -
J: TRBJ2-7
DNA: TGTGCCAGCAGTTACGGGGGAGGAAGGGGGCTCGAGCAGTACTTC
CDR3: CASSYGGGRGLEQYF

D: -
V: TRBV5-4
size: -
J: TRBJ1-1
DNA: TGTGCCAGCAGCTTGGAGGGGGGGCGGGAGGCTTTCTTT
CDR3: CASSLEGGREAFF

D: TRBD1
V: TRBV28
size: few
J: TRBJ2-7
DNA: TGTGCCAGCAGCCACTCCGGGACAGGGGGGGGTGAGCAGTACTTC
CDR3: CASSHSGTGGGEQYF

D: -
V: TRBV9
size: -
J: TRBJ2-7
DNA: TGTGCCAGCAGCGATGTTGAGGTGAGCGAGCAGTACTTC
CDR3: CASSDVEVSEQYF

D: -
V: TRBV10-1
size: -
J: TRBJ2-3
DNA: TGCGCCAGCAGTGAGTCGCCGGTGGAGAATACGCAGTATTTT
CDR3: CASSESPVENTQYF

D: TRBD1
V: TRBV5-4
size: once
J: TRBJ1-1
DNA: TGTGCCACTTTATCTCAGGGGGTAGCTTTCTTT
CDR3: CATLSQGVAFF

D: TRBD1
V: TRBV28
size: -
J: TRBJ2-7
DNA: TGTGCCAGCAGTCTTGCGCAGGGGGCCTCGACCGAGCAGTACTTC
CDR3: CASSLAQGASTEQYF

D: -
V: TRBV25-1
size: -
J: TRBJ1-6
DNA: TGTGCCAGCGGCCCCGGGGGAAGGGATGATTCACCCCTCCACTTT
CDR3: CASGPGGRDDSPLHF

D: TRBD1
V: TRBV7-2
size: -
J: TRBJ1-4
DNA: TGTGCCAGCAGCTTCGGACAGGGGGACGAAAAACTGTTTTTT
CDR3: CASSFGQGDEKLFF

D: -
V: TRBV5-5
size: once
J: TRBJ2-7
DNA: TGTGCCAGCAGCTTGGATCGTCTAGCGACGGCCTACGAGCAGTACTTC
CDR3: CASSLDRLATAYEQYF

D: -
V: TRBV11-2
size: -
J: TRBJ2-3
DNA: TGTGCCAGCAACTCTCGTTTTGGGCCAACAGATACGCAGTATTTT
CDR3: CASNSRFGPTDTQYF

D: TRBD1
V: TRBV7-2
size: -
J: TRBJ1-2
DNA: TGTGCCAGCAGCTTAACCACAGGGGAGGTGTTCGGCTACACCTTC
CDR3: CASSLTTGEVFGYTF

D: TRBD1
V: TRBV7-9
size: -
J: TRBJ1-1
DNA: TGTGCCAGCAGCCTAACAAACAGGGGAGAAACTGAAGCTTTCTTT
CDR3: CASSLTNRGETEAFF

D: TRBD1
V: TRBV6-4
size: -
J: TRBJ1-2
DNA: TGTGCCACCTCGACAGGGGACTCTTTGGCCGGCTACACCTTC
CDR3: CATSTGDSLAGYTF

D: TRBD2
V: TRBV28
size: few
J: TRBJ2-7
DNA: TGTGCCAGCAGTTCAGCGGGGGGGCTTTATTACGAGCAGTACTTC
CDR3: CASSSAGGLYYEQYF

D: -
V: TRBV2
size: -
J: TRBJ2-3
DNA: TGTGCCAGCAGTCGCGAAGCTAGCACAGATACGCAGTATTTT
CDR3: CASSREASTDTQYF

D: -
V: TRBV4-1
size: -
J: TRBJ2-7
DNA: TGCGCCAGCAGCCCCGGGGGCTACGAGCAGTACTTC
CDR3: CASSPGGYEQYF

D: TRBD2
V: TRBV9
size: once
J: TRBJ2-3
DNA: TGTGCCAGCAGCACCCCTAAGTGGGCGTCTAGCGGGGTGAGGGGAGATACGCAGTATTTT
CDR3: CASSTPKWASSGVRGDTQYF

D: TRBD1
V: TRBV7-6
size: -
J: TRBJ1-1
DNA: TGTGCCAGCAGCGCCGGGACAGTCACTGAAGCTTTCTTT
CDR3: CASSAGTVTEAFF

D: -
V: TRBV4-1
size: -
J: TRBJ1-1
DNA: TGCGCCAGCAGCCAGATAGGGGGGAACACTGAAGCTTTCTTT
CDR3: CASSQIGGNTEAFF

D: TRBD1
V: TRBV30
size: once
J: TRBJ1-6
DNA: TGTGTCGGGTACGGACAGGGGAATAATTCACCCCTCCACTTT
CDR3: CVGYGQGNNSPLHF

D: -
V: TRBV7-9
size: few
J: TRBJ1-4
DNA: TGTGCCAGCAGCTTATTCCAAGCCAGGGGAAGTGAAAAACTGTTTTTT
CDR3: CASSLFQARGSEKLFF

D: -
V: TRBV5-1
size: -
J: TRBJ2-7
DNA: TGCGCCAGCCAAAAGGAGGGTGGGACGGACTCCTACGAGCAGTACTTC
CDR3: CASQKEGGTDSYEQYF

D: -
V: TRBV14
size: -
J: TRBJ2-3
DNA: TGTGCCAGCAGCCAAGATCTGGATACGCAGTATTTT
CDR3: CASSQDLDTQYF

D: -
V: TRBV9
size: -
J: TRBJ1-2
DNA: TGTGCCAGCAGCGTAGAGGCATTACAGGGTGGCTACACCTTC
CDR3: CASSVEALQGGYTF

D: TRBD1
V: TRBV29-1
size: -
J: TRBJ2-7
DNA: TGCAGCGGTGGACAGGTAGCCTACGAGCAGTACTTC
CDR3: CSGGQVAYEQYF

D: -
V: TRBV2
size: -
J: TRBJ1-4
DNA: TGTGCCACCCAACAAGACAGTGGAAATGAAAAACTGTTTTTT
CDR3: CATQQDSGNEKLFF

D: TRBD1
V: TRBV11-2
size: -
J: TRBJ2-7
DNA: TGTGCCAGCAGTTCCGGACAGGGGGCGTACGAGCAGTACTTC
CDR3: CASSSGQGAYEQYF

D: -
V: TRBV6-1
size: -
J: TRBJ2-3
DNA: TGTGCCAGCAGTGAGGGGTGGGGGGTAGGCACAGATACGCAGTATTTT
CDR3: CASSEGWGVGTDTQYF

D: -
V: TRBV5-1
size: few
J: TRBJ2-7
DNA: TGCGCCAGCACCACCCCCCTACCGCCGGTCCCAGGGACCTACGAGCAGTACTTC
CDR3: CASTTPLPPVPGTYEQYF

D: -
V: TRBV11-3
size: -
J: TRBJ1-1
DNA: TGTGCCAGCAGCTTTAATAGGAACACTGAAGCTTTCTTT
CDR3: CASSFNRNTEAFF

D: -
V: TRBV4-2
size: -
J: TRBJ2-3
DNA: TGTGCCAGCAGCCAAATAGGGACTTCAAACGAGGCTCTGAATACGCAGTATTTT
CDR3: CASSQIGTSNEALNTQYF

D: TRBD2
V: TRBV7-6
size: -
J: TRBJ2-7
DNA: TGTGCCAGCAGCTCTAGACTAGCGCCCTACGAGCAGTACTTC
CDR3: CASSSRLAPYEQYF

D: TRBD1
V: TRBV30
size: -
J: TRBJ2-7
DNA: TGTGCCTGGGCCAGGGGGCTATCCTACGAGCAGTACTTC
CDR3: CAWARGLSYEQYF

D: -
V: TRBV7-9
size: -
J: TRBJ1-2
DNA: TGTGCCAGCAGCTTCGGTCAGGGGAACGGCTACACCTTC
CDR3: CASSFGQGNGYTF

D: TRBD1
V: TRBV5-4
size: -
J: TRBJ1-2
DNA: TGTGCCAGCAGCTTACAGGGGCTAGCTAACTATGGCTACACCTTC
CDR3: CASSLQGLANYGYTF

D: TRBD1
V: TRBV2
size: few
J: TRBJ2-2
DNA: TGTGCCAGCAGTGAAGCTAGGACAGGGATCGGCGGGGAGCTGTTTTTT
CDR3: CASSEARTGIGGELFF

D: -
V: TRBV9
size: -
J: TRBJ2-1
DNA: TGTGCCAGCAGCGCTCGGACGGGGGACAATGAGCAGTTCTTC
CDR3: CASSARTGDNEQFF

D: -
V: TRBV24-1
size: -
J: TRBJ2-7
DNA: TGTGCCACCAGTGATAGTAAGGGGTACGTCTACGAGCAGTACTTC
CDR3: CATSDSKGYVYEQYF

D: TRBD1
V: TRBV9
size: many
J: TRBJ1-5
DNA: TGTGCCAGCAGCGTAGAAGGGGGCAGGGAGCCCCAGCATTTT
CDR3: CASSVEGGREPQHF

D: TRBD1
V: TRBV5-1
size: -
J: TRBJ2-2
DNA: TGCGCCAGCAGCACCGGGACAGGGCTCACCGGGGAGCTGTTTTTT
CDR3: CASSTGTGLTGELFF

D: -
V: TRBV7-9
size: -
J: TRBJ1-2
DNA: TGTGCCAGCAGCTCTACGGGCGGGGTGAATGGCTACACCTTC
CDR3: CASSSTGGVNGYTF

D: TRBD2
V: TRBV28
size: once
J: TRBJ2-1
DNA: TGTGCCAGCAGTTCTCCGAGCGGGGGGGCCTTCAATGAGCAGTTCTTC
CDR3: CASSSPSGGAFNEQFF

D: -
V: TRBV19
size: -
J: TRBJ2-5
DNA: TGTGCCAGTAGTAGGCGGGGAGAGACCCAGTACTTC
CDR3: CASSRRGETQYF

D: -
V: TRBV18
size: -
J: TRBJ2-7
DNA: TGTGCCAGCTCACCGGCTGGGGGCAGAAATCCTAACGAGCAGTACTTC
CDR3: CASSPAGGRNPNEQYF

D: TRBD1
V: TRBV3-1/TRBV3-2
size: -
J: TRBJ2-1
DNA: TGTGCCAGCAGCCAAAACAGGGGTTCGGGTGAGCAGTTCTTC
CDR3: CASSQNRGSGEQFF

D: -
V: TRBV4-2
size: -
J: TRBJ1-3
DNA: TGTGCCAGCAGCCAAGATCTCTCTGGAAACACCATATATTTT
CDR3: CASSQDLSGNTIYF

D: TRBD1
V: TRBV15
size: -
J: TRBJ2-7
DNA: TGTGCCACCAGCAGTTACGACAGGGGGCTGCACGAGCAGTACTTC
CDR3: CATSSYDRGLHEQYF

D: -
V: TRBV29-1
size: -
J: TRBJ2-1
DNA: TGCAGCGTTGAGGGTCGACTTAATGAGCAGTTCTTC
CDR3: CSVEGRLNEQFF

D: -
V: TRBV30
size: once
J: TRBJ1-5
DNA: TGTGCCTGGAGTGAGGACAAGGGTTCCTTCTATAGCAATCAGCCCCAGCATTTT
CDR3: CAWSEDKGSFYSNQPQHF